These 23 T cell receptor beta chains originate from one sample sequenced in a study of identical twins. TCRdb re-called the 5' RACE reads with MiXCR, one entry per CDR3 protein. This table has hundreds of thousands of distinct CDR3 sequences, around 7% appearing once. These data also featured in a second study, about yellow fever vaccine responses in identical twins.

What was sequenced was memory (CD45RO+) T cells sorted from blood. The receptors here all came from a woman aged 18-29 years in good health.

This clonotype was seen only a few times. The V gene is TRBV10-3, the J gene TRBJ2-3; 7 bases map to TRBD1. The CDR3 extends over 21 amino acids. CDR1 and CDR2 from the germline V gene are ENHRY and SYGVKD. Germline trimming cut 6 bases from V and 2 bases from J; bases unmatched to any gene: 26. CDR3: CAISDPHSSLFGTAHTDTQYF. In nucleotides, the CDR3 is TGTGCCATCAGCGACCCCCATTCTTCGTTGTTCGGGACAGCCCACACAGATACGCAGTATTTT.

This clonotype appeared many times. The chain joins TRBV12-3 or TRBV12-4 to TRBJ2-5; possibly TRBD2 for D (5 bases). V was trimmed by 5 bases and J by 2 bases, leaving 12 bases between them. This CDR3 is built from 14 residues. The CDR3 coding sequence is TGTGCCAGCAGTGACCGACGGGGACAAGAGACCCAGTACTTC. This gives the protein CASSDRRGQETQYF.

This clonotype has ten or more counts. This chain links TRBV12-3 or TRBV12-4 with TRBJ1-5, with 10 nucleotides matching TRBD1. This CDR3 has 15 amino acids. J lost 5 bases, V lost 5 bases, and 6 bases had no gene match. The CDR3 region is CASSPGQGNHQPQHF. The CDR3 bases are TGTGCCAGCAGTCCGGGACAGGGGAATCATCAGCCCCAGCATTTT.

This chain joins TRBV7-2 and TRBJ1-2, with D unresolved. The V end was cut by 7 bases, the J end by 7 bases, with 25 bases between. Germline CDR1 reads SGHTA; CDR2 reads FQGNSA. The CDR3 has 16 amino acids. CDR3 nucleotide sequence: TGTGCCAGCACACCGGATCATTCAGGATTGGTAGCTGGCTACACCTTC. It is translated as CASTPDHSGLVAGYTF.

This clonotype was picked up a small number of times. The chain joins TRBV7-9 to TRBJ1-6; no firm D call. This CDR3 region has 14 residues. The germline V gene encodes CDR1 SEHNR and CDR2 FQNEAQ (reference sequence). V gave up 3 bases and J gave up 7 bases, with 10 bases separating them. The CDR3 bases are TGTGCCAGCAGCTTGCCGAGCGAGAATTCACCCCTCCACTTT. The encoded protein is CASSLPSENSPLHF.

The table lists this clonotype with many counts. The chain employs TRBV6-2 or TRBV6-3 and TRBJ2-2; TRBD1 aligns across 7 bases. The CDR3 covers 15 residues. V shed 7 bases and J 3 bases; nucleotides not matched to a gene: 8. CDR1 and CDR2 (germline): MNHEY, SVGEGT. CDR3 residues: CASTRGQSDTGELFF. In DNA form, the CDR3 reads TGTGCCAGCACCAGGGGACAGTCGGACACCGGGGAGCTGTTTTTT.

V is TRBV7-8 and J is TRBJ2-1, with D perhaps assigned TRBD1 or TRBD2 (5 bases each). V lost 1 base to trimming and J lost 9 bases, with 10 bases between them. CDR3 length equals 13 residues. Germline CDR1 SGHVS, CDR2 FQNEAQ. The DNA for the CDR3 is TGTGCCAGCAGCTTAGGAGGGGCGAGTGAGCAGTTCTTC. Translating it yields CASSLGGASEQFF.

The V call is TRBV6-1, the J call TRBJ2-7, with D perhaps matching TRBD1 (8 bases). The germline CDR1 and CDR2 sequences are MNHNS and SASEGT. The CDR3 loop spans 14 amino acids. V dropped 5 bases and J dropped 2 bases, with 13 bases sitting between them. The CDR3 here is CASSPTGGAYEQYF. The CDR3 DNA reads TGTGCCAGCAGTCCCACAGGGGGGGCCTACGAGCAGTACTTC.

This sequence joins TRBV7-2 and TRBJ2-7, with 8 bases aligning to TRBD1. CDR1 and CDR2 (germline): SGHTA, FQGNSA. J lost 4 bases, V lost 4 bases, and 9 bases had no gene match. The CDR3 totals 15 residues. CDR3 DNA: TGTGCCAGCAGCTCTGGGACAGGAACCTTTTACGAGCAGTACTTC. Translation: CASSSGTGTFYEQYF.

The chain joins TRBV7-9 to TRBJ2-2; 7 nucleotides match TRBD1. The CDR3 has 15 residues. Looked up from germline, CDR1 is SEHNR and CDR2 is FQNEAQ (reference sequence). Trimming at V came to 6 bases and at J to 2 bases, leaving 6 bases not matched to a gene. The CDR3 protein is CASRQGTVNTGELFF. The CDR3 bases are TGTGCCAGCAGACAGGGGACAGTTAACACCGGGGAGCTGTTTTTT.

This sequence joins TRBV27 and TRBJ2-5; 7 bases match TRBD2. Germline assignment: CDR1 MNHEY and CDR2 SMNVEV (reference sequence). There are 15 residues in the CDR3. Trimming took 8 bases from V and 5 from J; bases not matched to a gene: 14. CDR3 amino acids: CASRRSLGGWETQYF. CDR3 bases: TGTGCCAGCCGCAGGTCACTGGGGGGGTGGGAGACCCAGTACTTC.

The chain combines TRBV2 with TRBJ1-2; D possibly corresponds to TRBD1 (6 bases). Germline CDR1 is SNHLY and CDR2 is FYNNEI. V was trimmed by 3 bases and J by 2 bases, leaving 13 bases between them. CDR3 length: 15 amino acids. Written as DNA, the CDR3 is TGTGCCAGCAGTGATCAGGGGTCGGGGAACTATGGCTACACCTTC. Its translation: CASSDQGSGNYGYTF.

The chain couples TRBV7-8 to TRBJ1-6; perhaps TRBD1 as D (6 bases). Trimming removed 1 base from V and 4 bases from J, with 14 bases in between. CDR1 and CDR2 (germline): SGHVS, FQNEAQ. The CDR3 covers 17 residues. The CDR3 nucleotides are TGTGCCAGCAGCTTAGAGCAGGGGATGGGTTATAATTCACCCCTCCACTTT. As protein: CASSLEQGMGYNSPLHF.

At least ten counts were recorded for this clonotype. The DNA of the CDR3 is TGCAGTGCTAGCCTCAGGGAGGCCGGGGAGCTGTTTTTT. This gives the protein CSASLREAGELFF. The V and J genes are TRBV20-1 and TRBJ2-2; TRBD2 might be the D (6 bases). V lost 3 bases and J lost 6, with 11 bases in between. The CDR3 runs to 13 residues. The germline V gene has CDR1 DFQATT and CDR2 SNEGSKA (reference sequence).

This clonotype was detected only a few times. V and J are TRBV6-1 and TRBJ1-1, with a weak D call TRBD1 (6 bases). In germline, CDR1 is MNHNS, CDR2 SASEGT. Trimming removed 0 bases at V and 5 bases at J, with 10 bases between. The CDR3 has 14 amino acids. CDR3 amino acids: CASSEASGVTEAFF. The CDR3 DNA sequence: TGTGCCAGCAGTGAAGCGTCAGGGGTGACTGAAGCTTTCTTT.

The V and J genes are TRBV12-3 or TRBV12-4 and TRBJ1-1; possibly TRBD1 for D (5 bases). V dropped 4 bases and J dropped 0 bases, with 15 bases sitting between them. CDR3 length: 16 amino acids. The CDR3: CASSSPGRGLNTEAFF. CDR3 DNA sequence: TGTGCCAGCAGTTCACCGGGACGTGGATTGAACACTGAAGCTTTCTTT.

This clonotype was picked up a small number of times. The chain links TRBV5-5 to TRBJ2-1; 13 nucleotides agree with TRBD2. Trimming removed 2 bases from V and 9 bases from J; junction bases left unmatched: 11. CDR1 and CDR2 (germline): SGHKS, YYEKEE (reference sequence). The CDR3 runs to 17 residues. The CDR3 loop reads CASSFGGLAGVGSEQFF. In DNA form, the CDR3 reads TGTGCCAGCAGCTTTGGTGGACTAGCGGGAGTGGGTAGTGAGCAGTTCTTC.

The V and J genes are TRBV12-3 or TRBV12-4 and TRBJ2-7, with D possibly being TRBD2 (6 bases). The CDR3 spans 14 residues. Trimming stripped 5 bases from V and 1 base from J, with 12 bases between. The CDR3, as DNA: TGTGCCAGCAGTCCGCCGGGACTTTCCTACGAGCAGTACTTC. It translates to CASSPPGLSYEQYF.

This clonotype was counted many times. The V gene is TRBV3-1, the J gene TRBJ1-2, with a possible D match to TRBD1 (6 bases). Trimming pared 4 bases from V and 8 bases from J, leaving 14 bases between. The CDR3 has 13 residues. Germline CDR1 reads LGHDT; CDR2 reads YNNKEL (reference sequence). This chain's CDR3 is CASSRIPGAGYTF. DNA for the CDR3: TGTGCCAGCAGCCGAATTCCAGGGGCCGGCTACACCTTC.

This clonotype has more than one count but fewer than ten. The chain couples TRBV12-5 to TRBJ2-2; the match to TRBD1 covers 7 bases. Per germline, CDR1 LGHNT and CDR2 FRNRAP. The CDR3 totals 14 residues. V lost 6 bases, J lost 6 bases, and 7 bases stayed unmatched. CDR3 sequence: CASGTGVRPGELFF. The DNA of the CDR3 is TGTGCTAGTGGAACAGGGGTTCGGCCCGGGGAGCTGTTTTTT.

This clonotype came up many times. The rearrangement uses TRBV5-1 and TRBJ2-1; 9 bases map to TRBD2. Per the germline V gene, CDR1 is SGHRS and CDR2 is YFSETQ. The CDR3 is 16 residues long. V gave up 1 base and J gave up 7 bases; unmatched junction bases: 9. The CDR3 coding sequence is TGCGCCAGCAGCTTGCTGGCGGGGGGGCCGTTGAATGAGCAGTTCTTC. Protein product: CASSLLAGGPLNEQFF.

The CDR3 DNA is TGTGCCAGCAGTTCTAGGACTAGCGGGGGCACCTACGAGCAGTACTTC. Translating gives CASSSRTSGGTYEQYF. The rearrangement uses TRBV28 and TRBJ2-7; TRBD2 matches at 13 bases. The CDR3 loop spans 16 amino acids. Losses at the gene ends were 4 bases for V and 2 bases for J; bases not matched to a gene: 5. Germline V gives CDR1 MDHEN, CDR2 SYDVKM.

This clonotype was counted a few times. This CDR3 is CASRGLARGNEQFF. The DNA of the CDR3 is TGTGCCAGCAGGGGACTAGCGCGGGGCAATGAGCAGTTCTTC. The gene calls are TRBV27 and TRBJ2-1; 10 nucleotides align to TRBD2. V gave up 6 bases and J gave up 6 bases; unmatched junction bases: 5. CDR3 length equals 14 residues. Germline V CDR1 and CDR2: MNHEY, SMNVEV (reference sequence).